This TCR beta chain stems from a study of shared clonotypes between healthy human individuals. Data came from immunoSEQ multiplex PCR; TCRdb stores just in-frame clones and leaves some out. Of 530,000 or so clones in the sample, nearly 80% were seen once. Germline assignment: CDR1 LNHNV and CDR2 YYDKDF (reference sequence). This CDR3 spans 16 amino acids. Trimming at V came to 4 bases and at J to 0 bases, leaving 2 bases not matched to a gene. Each unsorted sample relied on 90 million or so PBMCs as its source of genomic DNA. J is TRBJ2-5 and V is TRBV15; 13 nucleotides agree with TRBD2. The receptor was derived from a woman between 40 and 50 years old in good health. Some clones in this sample may be carry-over from other donors' samples. Material for sequencing was PBMCs. CDR3 sequence: CATSKGLAGHQETQYF. CDR3 coding DNA: TGTGCCACCAGCAAGGGACTAGCGGGACACCAAGAGACCCAGTACTTC.